This T cell receptor beta chain was identified in a study of beta chain features in type 1 diabetes. Every isolated RNA sample was fully reverse transcribed, so sequencing captured expressed TCRB transcripts. The method was immunoSEQ multiplex PCR; TCRdb's version includes in-frame clones alone and lacks a portion of them. The sample lists around 300,000 clones, approximately 8% occurring once. Per donor, one heparinised blood draw averaged roughly 120 mL. The authors sorted CD4+ naive, central memory, regulatory and stem cell-like memory cells via CD45RO/CCR7/CD25/CD127/CD95/CD27. This clone has more than one count but fewer than ten. Its antigen is not identified. General study findings and limits: Relative to healthy donors, patients appeared to have naive, central memory and Treg TCRB repertoires that were more similar. Researchers could not determine here whether HLA type influences TCRB rearrangement.

This sequence was found in a woman in her late teens or twenties in good health. The sequenced material came from central memory CD4+ T cells from blood.

CDR3 bases: TGTGCCAGCAGCTTTAAGACTAGCGGGACCGTCTGGTACGAGCAGTACTTC. Translation gives CASSFKTSGTVWYEQYF. The gene calls are TRBV7-2 and TRBJ2-7, with 11 bases lining up with TRBD2. Trimming at V came to 3 bases and at J to 4 bases, leaving 11 bases not matched to a gene. CDR1 is SGHTA, CDR2 FQGNSA, per germline. The CDR3 has 17 residues.